This T cell receptor (beta chain) was sequenced in a study of T cell responses to AZD1222 COVID-19 vaccine. Notes on the study in general: Nearly half of the spike-specific TCRs reportedly recognize variant regions that carry no mutations. Seropositive at baseline were only a handful of AZD1222 recipients. Spike-specific TCR breadth and depth went up after people got two AZD1222 doses.

To note about this clone: No antigen is known for it.

V lost 0 bases, J lost 2 bases, and 8 bases lay in between. This CDR3 has 15 residues. Germline CDR1 and CDR2: LNHNV and YYDKDF (reference sequence). Sequencing was performed with immunoSEQ multiplex PCR; in TCRdb, only in-frame clones are kept and a portion is missing. The sample lists about 130,000 clones, around 84% seen once, with over 4% in the top ten. The V and J genes are TRBV15 and TRBJ1-3; D uncertain. This sequence originates from an adult in good health. The material was peripheral blood, obtained on day 0 of AZD1222 vaccination. The CDR3 reads CATSRDRVAGNTIYF. The CDR3 coding sequence is TGTGCCACCAGCAGAGATCGGGTGGCTGGAAACACCATATATTTT.